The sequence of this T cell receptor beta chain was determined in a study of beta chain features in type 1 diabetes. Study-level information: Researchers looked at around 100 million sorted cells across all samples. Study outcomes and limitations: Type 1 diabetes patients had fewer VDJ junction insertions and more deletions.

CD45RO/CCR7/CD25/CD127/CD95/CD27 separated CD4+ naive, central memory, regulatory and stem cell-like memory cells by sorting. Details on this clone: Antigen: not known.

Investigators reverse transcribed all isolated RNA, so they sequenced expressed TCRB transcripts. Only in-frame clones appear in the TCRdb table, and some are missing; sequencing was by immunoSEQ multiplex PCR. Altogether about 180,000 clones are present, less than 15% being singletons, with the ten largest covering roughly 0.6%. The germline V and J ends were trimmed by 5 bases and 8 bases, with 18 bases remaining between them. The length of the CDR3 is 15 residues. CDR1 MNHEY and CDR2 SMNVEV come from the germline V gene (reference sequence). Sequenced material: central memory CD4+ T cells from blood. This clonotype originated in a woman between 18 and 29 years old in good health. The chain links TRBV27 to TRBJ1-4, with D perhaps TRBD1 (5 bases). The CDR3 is CASSPLAPWGEKLFF. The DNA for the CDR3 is TGTGCCAGCAGTCCCCTTGCCCCTTGGGGCGAAAAACTGTTTTTT.